This note documents a single T cell receptor (beta chain) sequence. The sample is drawn from a study of blood T cell repertoires in COVID-19. Across the whole study: COVID-19 samples from acute and convalescent phases originated in the United States, Italy and Spain. The cDNA or gDNA used as material had been derived from T cells, B-cell-depleted T cells, or PBMCs.

In the source study's methods: Estimates of nucleated cell counts were drawn from the amplification of reference gene primers. Using immunoSEQ multiplex PCR, the repertoire was profiled, and TCRdb retains in-frame clones only, with some absent. D and trimming were read from the DNA, whereas the V and J calls and clone size are those reported in that table. The sample lists 65,000 to 90,000 clones, 70% to 90% occurring once. From germline, CDR1 is MDHEN and CDR2 SYDVKM. V lost 5 bases to trimming and J lost 8 bases; unmatched junction nucleotides: 8. The CDR3 length is 15 residues. The rearrangement uses TRBV28 and TRBJ1-4, with 10 bases lining up with TRBD1. The sequenced material came from peripheral blood. The TCR originated in a man in his fifties with acute or convalescent COVID-19. The CDR3, as DNA: TGTGCCAGCAGTGTCCCCGGGACAGGGGAGGAAAAACTGTTTTTT. Protein: CASSVPGTGEEKLFF.